One sample yielded the 16 T cell receptor beta chains listed below, sequenced in a study of CD8 T cells in ankylosing spondylitis (dated 2017 in TCRdb). To prepare the library, 5' RACE was applied. TCRdb names Illumina HiSeq 2500 as the instrument used. TCRdb reprocessing: public reads trimmed at Q25 with fastp, clones called with MiXCR, in-frame beta chains kept. Rows are unified per CDR3 protein, each entry keeping the most common DNA and genes. Present in this sample are about 460,000 distinct CDR3 sequences, approximately 5% of which were seen just once. Together, the top ten hold roughly 3.3% of the sample. Antigens of these TCRs are unknown. The paper as a whole reports these results and caveats: Blood from ankylosing spondylitis patients appeared to be characterized by a TCR beta motif composed of 7 to 9 highly homologous amino acid variants.

The sequencing input was blood, either unsorted or a sorted T cell fraction (not recorded which). All receptors derive from a male donor with ankylosing spondylitis.

This clonotype was counted at least ten times. The J gene is TRBJ1-1, the V gene TRBV5-1; TRBD1 agrees at 9 bases. CDR1 is SGHRS, CDR2 YFSETQ, per germline. This CDR3 spans 15 amino acids. After removal of 2 bases from V and 2 bases from J, the junction contained 4 bases not matched to a gene. CDR3 in amino acids: CASSFDRGFNTEAFF. CDR3 DNA: TGCGCCAGCAGCTTCGACAGGGGGTTTAACACTGAAGCTTTCTTT.

This clonotype was recorded many times. The chain employs TRBV4-3 and TRBJ2-3; D ambiguous. V lost 1 base, J lost 0 bases, and 11 bases lay in between. The V gene's germline CDR1 is LGHNA and CDR2 YSLEER. The CDR3 sequence is 16 residues long. CDR3 nucleotides: TGCGCCAGCAGCCAAGCTGTTCCTCCTAGCACAGATACGCAGTATTTT. This gives the protein CASSQAVPPSTDTQYF.

This clonotype appeared many times. The chain joins TRBV20-1 to TRBJ1-6; D might be TRBD1 (5 bases). Germline CDR1 is DFQATT and CDR2 is SNEGSKA (reference sequence). V lost 6 bases and J 8 bases, leaving 20 bases between the germline ends. CDR3 length: 15 residues. The CDR3 is CSARLGGTSHSPLHF. Written as DNA, the CDR3 is TGCAGTGCCCGCCTGGGCGGGACCTCCCATTCACCCCTCCACTTT.

This clonotype has at least ten counts. J is TRBJ2-7 and V is TRBV2; no firm D call. V lost 0 bases and J lost 2, with 8 bases in between. This CDR3 comprises 14 residues. Germline V gene data show CDR1 as SNHLY and CDR2 as FYNNEI. The CDR3, as DNA: TGTGCCAGCAGTGAAGCTCGTAGGGCCTACGAGCAGTACTTC. Protein sequence: CASSEARRAYEQYF. Based on the CDR3 plus reference TRBV2 and TRBJ2-7, the full variable domain is EPEVTQTPSHQVTQMGQEVILRCVPISNHLYFYWYRQILGQKVEFLVSFYNNEISEKSEIFDDQFSVERPDGSNFTLKIRSTKLEDSAMYFCASSEARRAYEQYFGPGTRLTVT.

In its sample, this clonotype was seen a few times. The chain combines TRBV20-1 with TRBJ2-7, with no clear D. Per the germline V gene, CDR1 is DFQATT and CDR2 is SNEGSKA (reference sequence). V lost 3 bases and J lost 2, with 8 bases in between. This CDR3 has 12 amino acids. CDR3 nucleotides: TGCAGTGCTAGCACTACCCCCTACGAGCAGTACTTC. Translating gives CSASTTPYEQYF.

The gene calls are TRBV2 and TRBJ2-7; 8 bases line up with TRBD1. The CDR3 has 14 residues. V lost 8 bases, J lost 4 bases, and 10 bases stayed unmatched. Germline values: CDR1 SNHLY, CDR2 FYNNEI. The CDR3 nucleotides read TGTGCCAGCGAAAGGGACAGGACCTTGTACGAGCAGTACTTC. Its protein product is CASERDRTLYEQYF.

This clonotype was recorded many times. The V and J genes are TRBV24-1 and TRBJ1-2, with a tentative D call TRBD1 (5 bases). The germline V gene encodes CDR1 KGHDR and CDR2 SFDVKD. With 3 bases removed from V and 0 bases from J, the gap between germline ends came to 10 bases. The CDR3 is made up of 15 amino acids. As DNA, the CDR3 is TGTGCCACCAGTGATCGGGACGGGGCTAACTATGGCTACACCTTC. Translation: CATSDRDGANYGYTF.

In this sample, this clonotype turned up a few times. The chain recombines TRBV5-5 with TRBJ2-1, with TRBD2 matching 8 bases. The J segment lost 9 bases and the V segment lost 2 bases, leaving 7 bases of the junction unmatched. Per germline, CDR1 SGHKS and CDR2 YYEKEE (reference sequence). This CDR3 has 14 amino acids. In nucleotides, the CDR3 is TGTGCCAGCAGCTTCACCGGGGGGGAGGGTGAGCAGTTCTTC. Its translation: CASSFTGGEGEQFF.

This clonotype was seen ten or more times. The rearrangement links TRBV4-3 to TRBJ1-5; D might be TRBD1 (6 bases). Germline loops: CDR1 LGHNA, CDR2 YSLEER. Trimming cost V 4 bases and J 6 bases, with 16 bases left between them. The CDR3 spans 15 residues. CDR3 sequence: CASSPHTGAGQPQHF. The CDR3 bases are TGCGCCAGCAGCCCACATACGGGGGCGGGTCAGCCCCAGCATTTT.

About this clonotype: One base away lies a much larger clone, so this may be a sequencing read error. The gene calls are TRBV5-6 and TRBJ1-2, with D possibly TRBD1 on 5 matching bases. The CDR3 contains 13 residues. CDR1 and CDR2 (germline): SGHDT, YYEEEE. The CDR3 DNA reads TGTGCCATCAGCCATCAGGGAGACTATGGCTACACCTTC. Protein: CAISHQGDYGYTF.

This clonotype came up many times. This chain uses TRBV29-1 with TRBJ1-1; possible D gene TRBD1, 5 bases. Trimming cost V 6 bases and J 1 base, with 15 bases left between them. The CDR3 is 14 residues long. CDR1 and CDR2 (germline): SQVTM, ANQGSEA. The CDR3 is CSVSSGTANTEAFF. The CDR3 region has the DNA TGCAGCGTCTCTTCCGGGACGGCGAACACTGAAGCTTTCTTT.

This clonotype was observed many times. The rearrangement uses TRBV7-2 and TRBJ2-4, with D maybe TRBD2 (5 bases). The germline V gene has CDR1 SGHTA and CDR2 FQGNSA. Deletions cut 2 bases from V and 7 bases from J, with 9 bases between. This CDR3 contains 13 residues. The CDR3 region has the DNA TGTGCCAGCAGCTTACGGACGGGGAACATTCAGTACTTC. As protein: CASSLRTGNIQYF.

The sample holds many counts of this clonotype. This chain uses TRBV3-1 with TRBJ2-1; 10 bases are a match to TRBD2. After removal of 4 bases from V and 2 bases from J, the junction contained 14 bases not matched to a gene. This CDR3 spans 19 amino acids. The germline V gene has CDR1 LGHDT and CDR2 YNNKEL (reference sequence). The CDR3: CASSLRASGGTFPYNEQFF. CDR3 bases: TGTGCCAGCAGCCTGCGGGCTAGCGGGGGAACCTTTCCCTACAATGAGCAGTTCTTC.

In this sample, this clonotype turned up many times. The chain couples TRBV6-2 or TRBV6-3 to TRBJ1-1; no reliable D call. The CDR3 loop spans 15 amino acids. Per germline, CDR1 MNHEY and CDR2 SVGEGT. V was trimmed by 2 bases and J by 1 base, leaving 11 bases between them. CDR3 coding DNA: TGTGCCAGCAGTTACGGTAGACCAGCGAACACTGAAGCTTTCTTT. This sequence encodes CASSYGRPANTEAFF.

This clonotype was detected ten times or more. V usage is TRBV5-1 and J usage is TRBJ1-2, with a tentative D call TRBD1 (5 bases). The CDR3 extends over 13 amino acids. V lost 4 bases, J lost 8 bases, and 15 bases lay in between. Per germline, CDR1 SGHRS and CDR2 YFSETQ. The DNA of the CDR3 is TGCGCCAGCAGCCCCGGGGACCCGGCCGGCTACACCTTC. It translates to CASSPGDPAGYTF.

In its sample, this clonotype was seen many times. J is TRBJ2-3 and V is TRBV20-1; D assignment may be TRBD1 or TRBD2 (5 bases each). Per germline, CDR1 DFQATT and CDR2 SNEGSKA (reference sequence). Trimming cost V 3 bases and J 2 bases, with 15 bases left between them. CDR3 length: 15 residues. The CDR3 here is CSASGGPGATDTQYF. CDR3 DNA sequence: TGCAGTGCTAGTGGCGGGCCCGGGGCCACAGATACGCAGTATTTT.